Listed here are 2 T cell receptor beta chains from one sample, sequenced in a study of blood T cell repertoires in COVID-19. Clones were sequenced by immunoSEQ multiplex PCR, and TCRdb holds only the in-frame ones, with some missing. Among about 110,000 clones listed, 75% to 95% were seen once. The sample consisted of peripheral blood. The receptors here all came from a woman aged 30 to 39 with acute or convalescent COVID-19.

The rearrangement links TRBV27 to TRBJ2-6, with D maybe TRBD1 (6 bases). The germline V gene has CDR1 MNHEY and CDR2 SMNVEV (reference sequence). This CDR3 is built from 15 residues. Deletions cut 5 bases from V and 1 base from J, with 9 bases between. The CDR3 region has the DNA TGTGCCAGCAGTGCAAGGGGGTCTGGGGCCAACGTCCTGACTTTC. Its translation is CASSARGSGANVLTF.

This chain joins TRBV9 and TRBJ1-5, with 7 bases that match TRBD1. Germline values: CDR1 SGDLS, CDR2 YYNGEE. The trim removed 3 bases at V and 7 bases at J, leaving 10 bases unmatched. The CDR3 has 15 amino acids. The CDR3 sequence is CASSAFGQEEQPQHF. The DNA of the CDR3 is TGTGCCAGCAGCGCGTTCGGACAGGAAGAACAGCCCCAGCATTTT.